A single sample gave rise to the 7 T cell receptor beta chains below, sequenced in a study of post-analysis software for immune sequencing data. Points from the study as a whole: A handful of TRBV segments occurring more often in patients than controls included TRBV5-6, TRBV5-1 and TRBV20-1.

Their antigens are not known. Carried by the TCR beta cDNA libraries were unique molecular identifiers. TCRdb reprocessed the PCR reads via MiXCR and lists one record per CDR3 protein. The repertoire holds approximately 660,000 distinct CDR3 sequences, with around 64% as singletons. The sample comprised blood. Every receptor here comes from a girl aged 2-10 years with multiple sclerosis.

The chain couples TRBV27 to TRBJ2-7; 10 nucleotides agree with TRBD2. Germline V gives CDR1 MNHEY, CDR2 SMNVEV (reference sequence). This CDR3 spans 16 amino acids. The V segment lost 5 bases and the J segment 2 bases; nucleotides outside the gene matches: 9. In DNA form, the CDR3 reads TGTGCCAGCAGTCCGACCGGGACTAGCGTCCCCTACGAGCAGTACTTC. Translated: CASSPTGTSVPYEQYF.

V gene TRBV7-8 combines with J gene TRBJ1-6, with D unclear. Germline V gene sequence: CDR1 SGHVS, CDR2 FQNEAQ. The CDR3 is 13 residues long. Trimming shortened V by 5 bases and J by 7 bases, and 9 bases separated the two germline ends. The DNA of the CDR3 is TGTGCCAGCAGCCCAAGCCCAAATTCACCCCTCCACTTT. Translating it yields CASSPSPNSPLHF.

This clonotype was seen only once. The V and J genes are TRBV6-2 or TRBV6-3 and TRBJ2-2, with 8 bases aligning to TRBD1. V lost 5 bases and J lost 4; bases outside the gene matches: 6. The length of the CDR3 is 15 residues. Germline V gives CDR1 MNHEY, CDR2 SVGEGT. CDR3 nucleotide sequence: TGTGCCAGCAGTATAGCAGGGGGCATCACCGGGGAGCTGTTTTTT. It specifies CASSIAGGITGELFF.

The chain carries TRBV5-1 and TRBJ2-1, with D possibly TRBD1 on 6 matching bases. This CDR3 contains 16 residues. V lost 0 bases and J lost 0, with 10 bases in between. Germline CDR1 reads SGHRS; CDR2 reads YFSETQ. The CDR3 DNA reads TGCGCCAGCAGCTTGGGGACGGACAGCTCCTACAATGAGCAGTTCTTC. Encoded protein: CASSLGTDSSYNEQFF.

The chain links TRBV20-1 to TRBJ2-1; 10 bases are shared with TRBD2. Germline V gene sequence: CDR1 DFQATT, CDR2 SNEGSKA (reference sequence). This CDR3 region has 15 residues. Losses at the gene ends were 0 bases for V and 8 bases for J; bases not matched to a gene: 7. The CDR3 sequence is CSARDGTSGTDEQFF. CDR3 nucleotide sequence: TGCAGTGCTAGAGATGGAACTAGCGGGACCGATGAGCAGTTCTTC.

This clonotype was detected only a few times. J is TRBJ1-1 and V is TRBV5-1; tentatively, D is TRBD1 (5 bases). The V gene's germline CDR1 is SGHRS and CDR2 YFSETQ. This CDR3 has 13 amino acids. Trimming took off 4 bases at V and 4 bases at J, with 11 bases between the two ends. CDR3 in DNA: TGCGCCAGCAGCCCGGACACCTTCACTGAAGCTTTCTTT. As protein: CASSPDTFTEAFF.

The chain links TRBV3-1 to TRBJ2-1; 7 bases are shared with TRBD2. V dropped 0 bases and J dropped 6; count of bases not matched to a gene: 5. The germline gives CDR1 LGHDT, CDR2 YNNKEL (reference sequence). The CDR3 sequence is 15 residues long. CDR3 region: CASSQDASGSNEQFF. CDR3 bases: TGTGCCAGCAGCCAAGACGCTAGCGGATCCAATGAGCAGTTCTTC.